Below, 21 T cell receptor beta chains from the same sample are listed, as sequenced in a study of human T cells and chemical hapten exposure. TCRdb itself ran the RACE reads through MiXCR, one entry per CDR3 protein. The sample lists 75,000 to 95,000 distinct CDR3 sequences, 12% seen once, with about 3.7% in the top ten. Specified time point: patch test 1, 2 weeks after DPC sensitization. The treatment: therapeutic diphenylcyclopropenone sensitization with weekly scalp DPC. The sequencing here drew on whole blood, taken in connection with sensitization to the hapten diphenylcyclopropenone (DPC). The receptors shown here come from a woman aged 60 to 75 with alopecia areata. Some clones in this sample may be carry-over from other donors' samples.

The chain couples TRBV20-1 to TRBJ2-1; D not certain. This CDR3 is built from 15 residues. Per the germline V gene, CDR1 is DFQATT and CDR2 is SNEGSKA (reference sequence). Trimming shortened V by 0 bases and J by 0 bases, and 9 bases separated the two germline ends. CDR3 sequence reads: CSARDSGASYNEQFF. The CDR3 DNA follows: TGCAGTGCTAGAGACTCAGGAGCCTCCTACAATGAGCAGTTCTTC.

Only a few counts were recorded for this clonotype. The V call is TRBV29-1, the J call TRBJ2-1; the match to TRBD1 covers 7 bases. With 4 bases clipped from V and 2 bases from J, the junction kept 5 bases outside the gene matches. The CDR3 has 14 residues. Germline V gene data show CDR1 as SQVTM and CDR2 as ANQGSEA. Here the CDR3 reads CSVATGVAYNEQFF. In DNA form, the CDR3 reads TGCAGCGTTGCCACAGGGGTAGCCTACAATGAGCAGTTCTTC.

The CDR3 DNA reads as TGTGCCAGCAGCCTAGACCGGGAGCAGTACTTC. Protein: CASSLDREQYF. The chain combines TRBV3-1 with TRBJ2-7; no firm D call. The CDR3 spans 11 residues. CDR1 is LGHDT and CDR2 is YNNKEL in the germline V gene (reference sequence). Trimming cost V 4 bases and J 7 bases, with 8 bases left between them.

The chain carries TRBV21-1 and TRBJ2-2. TRBV21-1 is given as a pseudogene. The CDR3 totals 15 residues. This CDR3 is CASSRTYANTGELFF. CDR3 nucleotides: TGTGCCAGCAGCCGGACGTACGCGAACACCGGGGAGCTGTTTTTT.

This clonotype occurred many times. This chain links TRBV5-1 with TRBJ1-2, with D maybe TRBD1 (5 bases). Germline values: CDR1 SGHRS, CDR2 YFSETQ. Trimming took off 4 bases at V and 2 bases at J, with 9 bases between the two ends. This CDR3 is built from 13 residues. The CDR3 loop reads CASSEDSNYGYTF. CDR3 nucleotide sequence: TGCGCCAGCAGCGAAGACAGCAACTATGGCTACACCTTC.

This clonotype has at least ten counts. The J gene is TRBJ2-7, the V gene TRBV20-1; 14 nucleotides line up with TRBD2. Germline assignment: CDR1 DFQATT and CDR2 SNEGSKA (reference sequence). The CDR3 is made up of 16 amino acids. The trim removed 2 bases at V and 6 bases at J, leaving 9 bases unmatched. The CDR3 coding sequence is TGCAGTGCTAGAAGGCCCCGACTAGCGGGGGGGATCGAGCAGTACTTC. Protein sequence: CSARRPRLAGGIEQYF.

The J gene is TRBJ1-1, the V gene TRBV18, with unresolved D. CDR3 length equals 13 residues. Germline values: CDR1 KGHSH, CDR2 LQKENI. The V and J ends lost 1 base and 3 bases respectively, with 6 bases between them. This CDR3 reads CASSPHQDTEAFF. The CDR3 bases are TGTGCCAGCTCACCACACCAGGACACTGAAGCTTTCTTT.

This clonotype was detected only once. With a much larger clone just one base away, this may be a read error. This chain's CDR3 is CRARDVTSGGPEQFF. As DNA, the CDR3 is TGCAGGGCTAGAGATGTAACTAGCGGGGGGCCCGAGCAGTTCTTC. The chain is built from TRBV20-1 and TRBJ2-1; the match to TRBD2 covers 12 bases. Per the germline V gene, CDR1 is DFQATT and CDR2 is SNEGSKA (reference sequence). This CDR3 contains 15 residues.

In this sample, this clonotype turned up many times. The rearrangement links TRBV7-3 to TRBJ2-3, with D possibly being TRBD2 (6 bases). The ends were cut back, 4 bases at V and 3 bases at J, with 11 bases in the middle. This CDR3 comprises 14 residues. Germline CDR1 is SGHTA and CDR2 is FQGTGA. The CDR3 loop reads CASSSLSGTDTQYF. In DNA, the CDR3 is TGTGCCAGCAGCTCCCTTAGCGGAACAGATACGCAGTATTTT.

This clonotype was counted many times. The chain combines TRBV7-9 with TRBJ1-1, with 7 bases lining up with TRBD1. J lost 1 base, V lost 5 bases, and 7 bases had no gene match. Germline lookup yields CDR1 SEHNR and CDR2 FQNEAQ (reference sequence). The CDR3 has 15 amino acids. The CDR3 DNA reads TGTGCCAGCAGCCCACGGACAGGAGGGAACACTGAAGCTTTCTTT. It encodes CASSPRTGGNTEAFF. The full variable domain, in which reference TRBV7-9 and TRBJ1-1 provide the parts outside the CDR3, is DTGVSQNPRHKITKRGQNVTFRCDPISEHNRLYWYRQTLGQGPEFLTYFQNEAQLEKSRLLSDRFSAERPKGSFSTLEIQRTEQGDSAMYLCASSPRTGGNTEAFFGQGTRLTVV.

The chain joins TRBV7-9 to TRBJ2-1; 9 bases match TRBD1. Trimming at V came to 3 bases and at J to 4 bases, leaving 4 bases not matched to a gene. CDR1 SEHNR and CDR2 FQNEAQ come from the germline V gene (reference sequence). The CDR3 is 15 amino acids. DNA for the CDR3: TGTGCCAGCAGCTTTGGGACAGGGAATTACAATGAGCAGTTCTTC. Translation gives CASSFGTGNYNEQFF.

The J gene is TRBJ2-1, the V gene TRBV3-1; 9 nucleotides line up with TRBD1. The CDR3 spans 15 residues. Germline V gene sequence: CDR1 LGHDT, CDR2 YNNKEL (reference sequence). V shed 0 bases, J shed 7 bases, and the junction held 4 bases outside the gene matches. The CDR3 DNA reads TGTGCCAGCAGCCAAGAGGGGACAGGGCGGAATGAGCAGTTCTTC. Translation gives CASSQEGTGRNEQFF.

By sample fraction, this clonotype is medium-sized. The chain is built from TRBV29-1 and TRBJ1-5; no clear D. V lost 5 bases and J 2 bases, leaving 7 bases between the germline ends. Germline V lookup: CDR1 SQVTM, CDR2 ANQGSEA. The CDR3 has 12 residues. CDR3 DNA: TGCAGCGTTCAAGTCGGCAATCAGCCCCAGCATTTT. It codes for CSVQVGNQPQHF.

This chain connects TRBV19 to TRBJ1-1, with 9 bases that match TRBD1. The CDR3 length is 17 residues. The trim removed 8 bases at V and 0 bases at J, leaving 13 bases unmatched. CDR1 LNHDA and CDR2 SQIVND come from the germline V gene (reference sequence). The chain's CDR3 is CASRPGTGSLMNTEAFF. In DNA, the CDR3 is TGTGCCAGTCGCCCCGGGACAGGGTCCTTAATGAACACTGAAGCTTTCTTT.

The chain uses TRBV2 and TRBJ1-6, with D tentatively TRBD1 (6 bases). The CDR3 is made up of 15 amino acids. Germline lookup yields CDR1 SNHLY and CDR2 FYNNEI. Trimming removed 6 bases at V and 8 bases at J, with 17 bases between. CDR3 coding DNA: TGTGCCAGCAGCCCAGAACAGGGCCGCTATTCACCCCTCCACTTT. Protein: CASSPEQGRYSPLHF.

This clonotype was recorded at least ten times. V gene TRBV9 combines with J gene TRBJ1-1; TRBD1 might be the D (5 bases). This CDR3 has 14 amino acids. V was shortened by 3 bases and J by 11 bases, with 20 bases between the two germline ends. Germline V gene sequence: CDR1 SGDLS, CDR2 YYNGEE. This chain's CDR3 is CASSGRDPLIGAFF. Here the CDR3 DNA reads TGTGCCAGCAGCGGGAGGGACCCCCTAATCGGGGCTTTCTTT.

V usage is TRBV5-1 and J usage is TRBJ2-1; 9 bases map to TRBD1. CDR1 SGHRS and CDR2 YFSETQ come from the germline V gene. V shed 4 bases, J shed 8 bases, and the junction held 4 bases outside the gene matches. The length of the CDR3 is 13 residues. CDR3 region: CASSRQGVYEQFF. In DNA form, the CDR3 reads TGCGCCAGCAGCAGACAGGGGGTCTATGAGCAGTTCTTC.

There are many counts of this clonotype. The V call is TRBV29-1, the J call TRBJ2-3; no clear D gene. V was trimmed by 0 bases and J by 0 bases, leaving 10 bases between them. CDR3 length equals 15 residues. The germline CDR1 and CDR2 sequences are SQVTM and ANQGSEA. CDR3 amino acids: CSVEDLPGSTDTQYF. The CDR3 DNA follows: TGCAGCGTTGAAGATCTTCCGGGTAGCACAGATACGCAGTATTTT.

This clonotype was seen at least ten times. The chain couples TRBV18 to TRBJ2-7; TRBD2 might be the D (7 bases). The germline CDR1 and CDR2 sequences are KGHSH and LQKENI. This CDR3 is 16 amino acids long. The V and J ends lost 2 bases and 4 bases respectively, with 18 bases between them. CDR3 DNA: TGTGCCAGCTCACCATGGAGGGGAGGGGGTCAATACGAGCAGTACTTC. As protein: CASSPWRGGGQYEQYF.

This clonotype was counted many times. The chain links TRBV5-1 to TRBJ1-6, with 11 bases that match TRBD1. With 5 bases clipped from V and 9 bases from J, the junction kept 4 bases outside the gene matches. The germline gives CDR1 SGHRS, CDR2 YFSETQ. There are 14 residues in the CDR3. CDR3 in amino acids: CASSSGTGGSPLHF. For the CDR3, the DNA is TGCGCCAGCAGTTCGGGGACAGGGGGTTCACCCCTCCACTTT.

V and J are TRBV20-1 and TRBJ2-3; 8 bases are a match to TRBD1. This CDR3 has 15 residues. Germline lookup yields CDR1 DFQATT and CDR2 SNEGSKA (reference sequence). J lost 1 base, V lost 0 bases, and 3 bases had no gene match. CDR3 sequence reads: CSARDQGAGTDTQYF. The DNA for the CDR3 is TGCAGTGCTAGAGATCAGGGGGCCGGCACAGATACGCAGTATTTT.